These 23 T cell receptor beta chains were sequenced from one sample in a study of regulatory T cells in long-lasting Graves disease. Time point meaning: newly diagnosed GD, antithyroid drugs for less than 3 months. RNA extracted from PBMCs served as the sequencing template. Library construction for TCR beta used iRepertoire HTBI primers and Arm-PCR of CDR3 regions. TCRdb redid the calling of the multiplex PCR reads with MiXCR, one entry per CDR3 protein. The sample consists of hundreds of thousands of distinct CDR3 sequences, 15% to 20% of them appearing once. The same sample was also used in a study of T cells in Graves' hyperthyroidism and ophthalmopathy.

Sequenced here: peripheral blood mononuclear cells (PBMCs), sampled at new diagnosis, from a patient treated with antithyroid drugs. The receptors derive from a young man with Graves disease.

The chain uses TRBV20-1 and TRBJ2-7; 8 bases line up with TRBD2. The CDR3 is 15 amino acids. Germline V gene sequence: CDR1 DFQATT, CDR2 SNEGSKA (reference sequence). The J segment lost 6 bases and the V segment lost 6 bases, leaving 16 bases of the junction unmatched. CDR3 nucleotides: TGCAGTGCCGTAGAAGGCGGGAGGCCCTCGAGCGAGCAGTACTTC. It encodes CSAVEGGRPSSEQYF.

This clonotype was recorded a few times. V gene TRBV12-3 or TRBV12-4 combines with J gene TRBJ1-1; 7 nucleotides match TRBD1. The CDR3 is 13 amino acids. Trimming took 5 bases from V and 6 from J; bases not matched to a gene: 6. CDR3: CASSRGQAPEAFF. CDR3 sequence (DNA): TGTGCCAGCAGTAGAGGACAGGCCCCTGAAGCTTTCTTT.

This clonotype was picked up many times. This chain links TRBV20-1 with TRBJ2-5, with unresolved D. With 1 base removed from V and 1 base from J, the gap between germline ends came to 10 bases. The germline CDR1 and CDR2 sequences are DFQATT and SNEGSKA (reference sequence). The CDR3 consists of 14 residues. The CDR3 nucleotides are TGCAGTGCTAGAGGACGGAGCGTCCAAGAGACCCAGTACTTC. Amino acids: CSARGRSVQETQYF.

Concerning this clonotype: A far larger clone is only one base removed, so a read error is likely. The gene calls are TRBV12-3 or TRBV12-4 and TRBJ2-3; unclear D gene. V lost 6 bases and J 6 bases, leaving 16 bases between the germline ends. The length of the CDR3 is 14 residues. The CDR3 DNA reads TGTGCCAGCAGCTCCCACCCGCCGTTCGATACGCAGTATTTT. Amino acids: CASSSHPPFDTQYF.

This clonotype was counted at least ten times. This sequence joins TRBV6-1 and TRBJ2-1; D is unresolved. Deletions cut 7 bases from V and 5 bases from J, with 12 bases between. Germline lookup yields CDR1 MNHNS and CDR2 SASEGT. The CDR3 is made up of 13 amino acids. CDR3 region: CASTPRAHNEQFF. The CDR3 DNA is TGTGCCAGCACCCCTAGAGCCCACAATGAGCAGTTCTTC.

There are many counts of this clonotype. The V call is TRBV6-1, the J call TRBJ2-1; 12 positions match TRBD1. In germline, CDR1 is MNHNS, CDR2 SASEGT. The CDR3 has 15 amino acids. V trimming: 7 bases; J trimming: 6 bases; junction bases outside the gene matches: 7. CDR3 nucleotides: TGTGCCAGCATGGGGACAGGGGGCCAGGCCAATGAGCAGTTCTTC. Translation gives CASMGTGGQANEQFF.

Many counts were recorded for this clonotype. The chain carries TRBV30 and TRBJ2-7; TRBD2 is a possible D gene (6 bases). Trimming cost V 3 bases and J 7 bases, with 16 bases left between them. CDR1 and CDR2 from the germline V gene are GTSNPN and SVGIG (reference sequence). This CDR3 has 13 residues. The CDR3 DNA sequence: TGTGCCTGGAGCCAGGGAGGCGGCATTGAGCAGTACTTC. Its protein product is CAWSQGGGIEQYF.

The J gene is TRBJ2-3, the V gene TRBV12-3 or TRBV12-4, with unresolved D. V was clipped by 5 bases and J by 1 base, with 7 bases between them. This CDR3 comprises 13 residues. CDR3 in DNA: TGTGCCAGCAGTACTCTCGGCACAGATACGCAGTATTTT. Protein sequence: CASSTLGTDTQYF.

This clonotype was seen more than once but under ten times. The chain joins TRBV5-4 to TRBJ2-5; D possibly uses TRBD1 or TRBD2 (5 bases each). From germline, CDR1 is SGHNT and CDR2 YYREEE (reference sequence). V lost 0 bases and J 3 bases, leaving 15 bases between the germline ends. This CDR3 comprises 16 residues. CDR3 bases: TGTGCCAGCAGCTTGGGGGGCGGGCAGACAAAAGAGACCCAGTACTTC. Translation gives CASSLGGGQTKETQYF.

This chain joins TRBV29-1 and TRBJ2-7; the D gene is possibly TRBD2 (6 bases). V was pared by 5 bases and J by 2 bases, with 10 bases between. The CDR3 extends over 12 amino acids. The germline CDR1 and CDR2 sequences are SQVTM and ANQGSEA. The CDR3, as DNA: TGCAGCGTTCGTGGGGGGACCTACGAGCAGTACTTC. Protein: CSVRGGTYEQYF.

The chain is built from TRBV7-9 and TRBJ1-4; D remains ambiguous. Trimming stripped 5 bases from V and 8 bases from J, with 15 bases between. Germline V gives CDR1 SEHNR, CDR2 FQNEAQ (reference sequence). This CDR3 is built from 14 residues. The CDR3 region is CASSLGRATEKLFF. CDR3 DNA: TGTGCCAGCAGCCTAGGACGCGCTACAGAAAAACTGTTTTTT.

The chain combines TRBV29-1 with TRBJ2-2; D unresolved. CDR3 length equals 12 residues. The V and J ends lost 0 bases and 8 bases respectively, with 7 bases between them. The V gene's germline CDR1 is SQVTM and CDR2 ANQGSEA. The CDR3 DNA sequence: TGCAGCGTTGAAGAGGCGCGGGGGGAGCTGTTTTTT. Translating gives CSVEEARGELFF.

A few counts support this clonotype. V gene TRBV29-1 combines with J gene TRBJ2-7; D is tentatively TRBD1 or TRBD2 (5 bases each). The CDR3 spans 13 residues. V was clipped by 5 bases and J by 3 bases, with 14 bases between them. Germline V gene sequence: CDR1 SQVTM, CDR2 ANQGSEA. The CDR3 DNA is TGCAGCGTTACCGGGACGTCTAACTACGAGCAGTACTTC. This codes for CSVTGTSNYEQYF.

This clonotype was found many times. The chain employs TRBV3-1 and TRBJ2-7; 12 positions match TRBD2. The CDR3 runs 16 residues. Unmatched junction bases numbered 8, after V lost 6 bases and J lost 2 bases. Germline CDR1 LGHDT, CDR2 YNNKEL (reference sequence). CDR3 protein: CASRGPSSGRAYEQYF. The DNA of the CDR3 is TGTGCCAGCAGAGGCCCATCTAGCGGGAGGGCCTACGAGCAGTACTTC.

The gene calls are TRBV5-1 and TRBJ2-1; either TRBD1 or TRBD2 may supply D (5 bases each). Trimming cost V 0 bases and J 9 bases, with 19 bases left between them. The CDR3 length is 16 residues. The germline gives CDR1 SGHRS, CDR2 YFSETQ. This CDR3 is CASSLVPEGRVTEQFF. CDR3 DNA: TGCGCCAGCAGCTTGGTACCCGAGGGGAGAGTCACTGAGCAGTTCTTC.

This clonotype was seen at least ten times. The V and J genes are TRBV28 and TRBJ1-2; 8 nucleotides align to TRBD1. Germline values: CDR1 MDHEN, CDR2 SYDVKM. Trimming cost V 3 bases and J 4 bases; bases outside gene matches: 4. The CDR3 consists of 14 residues. CDR3 bases: TGTGCCAGCAGTTTGACAGGGGACATCTATGGCTACACCTTC. It codes for CASSLTGDIYGYTF.

This clonotype was picked up many times. The chain carries TRBV20-1 and TRBJ2-4; TRBD1 might be the D (6 bases). CDR3 length: 12 residues. Looked up from germline, CDR1 is DFQATT and CDR2 is SNEGSKA (reference sequence). The ends were cut back, 4 bases at V and 9 bases at J, with 13 bases in the middle. DNA of the CDR3: TGCAGTGCTACTAACAGGGCGTTCATTCAGTACTTC. It codes for CSATNRAFIQYF.

The sample holds a few counts of this clonotype. The chain has TRBV7-6 and TRBJ2-7; D possibly corresponds to TRBD2 (5 bases). V was pared by 5 bases and J by 2 bases, with 16 bases between. The germline V gene encodes CDR1 SGHVS and CDR2 FNYEAQ. The CDR3 sequence is 15 residues long. CDR3: CASSLGGSSAYEQYF. The CDR3 DNA sequence: TGTGCCAGCAGCCTAGGAGGTTCCTCCGCCTACGAGCAGTACTTC.

This clonotype appeared many times. CDR3 sequence reads: CASSGPPAFF. In DNA, the CDR3 is TGTGCCAGCAGCGGGCCCCCGGCTTTCTTT. The chain recombines TRBV6-1 with TRBJ1-1; D gene unclear. The germline V gene encodes CDR1 MNHNS and CDR2 SASEGT. The CDR3 contains 10 residues. V gave up 6 bases and J gave up 11 bases, with 10 bases separating them.

This clonotype was seen a few times. The chain is built from TRBV11-1 and TRBJ2-7; 10 bases line up with TRBD1. Unmatched junction bases numbered 4, after V lost 6 bases and J lost 2 bases. Per the germline V gene, CDR1 is SGHAT and CDR2 is FQDESV (reference sequence). CDR3 length: 14 residues. CDR3 DNA: TGTGCCAGCAGTGGGACAGGGGTGGCCTACGAGCAGTACTTC. Translating gives CASSGTGVAYEQYF.

Only a few counts were recorded for this clonotype. This chain joins TRBV19 and TRBJ2-1, with 10 bases lining up with TRBD2. CDR3 length: 14 amino acids. V was clipped by 6 bases and J by 4 bases; unmatched bases: 3. Germline assignment: CDR1 LNHDA and CDR2 SQIVND (reference sequence). CDR3 region: CASRTSGQYNEQFF. The CDR3 nucleotides are TGTGCCAGTAGGACTAGCGGGCAGTACAATGAGCAGTTCTTC.

In this sample, this clonotype turned up many times. The rearrangement links TRBV20-1 to TRBJ2-7; D is unclear. The V gene lost 2 bases and the J gene lost 0 bases, with 8 bases spanning the gap. Germline lookup yields CDR1 DFQATT and CDR2 SNEGSKA (reference sequence). This CDR3 comprises 13 residues. CDR3 DNA: TGCAGTGCTAGACAGATAAGCTCCTACGAGCAGTACTTC. Amino acid sequence: CSARQISSYEQYF.

Regarding this clonotype: Just one base apart from a much larger clone, this may be a read error. The V gene is TRBV2, the J gene TRBJ2-3; TRBD2 aligns across 9 bases. The CDR3 loop spans 16 amino acids. CDR1 is SNHLY and CDR2 is FYNNEI in the germline V gene. CDR3 in amino acids: CASSDVRGGSTETQYF. The CDR3 DNA is TGTGCCAGCAGTGACGTGCGGGGGGGTAGCACAGAAACGCAGTATTTT.